This T cell receptor beta chain derives from a study of CD8+CD57+ T cells in acquired aplastic anemia. Looked up from germline, CDR1 is SGHTA and CDR2 is FQGNSA. The V and J ends lost 6 bases and 7 bases respectively, with 15 bases between them. The CDR3 length is 13 residues. Previously, flow cytometry had revealed CD8+CD57+ cell expansion in the patients chosen for sequencing. Researchers used genomic DNA as the template to profile TCR beta VDJ and CDR3. TCRdb called the reads again in MiXCR, with one record for every CDR3 protein. The sample holds about 150,000 distinct CDR3 sequences, approximately 52% seen once.

This receptor was taken from a human donor with aplastic anemia. The chain carries TRBV7-2 and TRBJ1-1; D is undetermined. Input material: sorted CD4+, CD8+, or CD8+CD57+ T cells (not recorded which) from PBMCs. The CDR3 spells CASSPPVDHEAFF. CDR3 bases: TGTGCCAGCAGTCCCCCGGTGGACCATGAAGCTTTCTTT.